The entry below gives a single T cell receptor (beta chain) sequence along with its context. The antigen is unknown. Only CD45RO-negative cells positively selected for CCR7 counted as naive CD8 cells, so terminally differentiated effector memory CD45RA+ cells were excluded. The data belong to a study of shared clonotypes between healthy human individuals. Whole-study results and caveats: The sharing of 5% to 6.5% of naive CD4 clonotypes was seen across a few donors.

Sorted-subset replicate PCRs used roughly 210 ng of genomic DNA. This amount corresponded to approximately 30,000 T cell genomes. Method: immunoSEQ multiplex PCR; TCRdb's copy keeps in-frame clones and lacks some. This table has about 2.2 million clones, around 93% appearing once. The receptor's source is a man younger than 30 in good health. Some clones in this sample may be carry-over from other donors' samples. Sequenced: naive CD8+ T cells from PBMCs.

The CDR3 DNA sequence: TGTGCCAGCAGCTTAACAAGGAGTGGGTACACCGGGGAGCTGTTTTTT. It codes for CASSLTRSGYTGELFF. The chain carries TRBV7-6 and TRBJ2-2; D remains ambiguous. V lost 2 bases, J lost 3 bases, and 13 bases lay in between. Germline V gene data show CDR1 as SGHVS and CDR2 as FNYEAQ. The CDR3 contains 16 residues.